The rows below give T cell receptor beta chains drawn from one sample of a study of long-term antiretroviral therapy in people with HIV. Using immunoSEQ multiplex PCR, the repertoire was profiled, and TCRdb retains in-frame clones only, with some absent. The sample holds 25,000 to 30,000 clones, about 82% seen once. The starting material was unsorted PBMCs, obtained 0.8 years before starting antiretroviral therapy. Receptor source: a man aged 18 to 35 with HIV. Each CDR3 is given without its conserved first and last residue. Each record gives: V gene, CDR3 protein.

>TRBV7-8
ASSFPNTEAF
>TRBV2
ASSENQETQY
>TRBV30
AWGPFLDTQY
>TRBV7-2
ASSLGPGLGNQPQH
>TRBV18
ASSPRGQGAGTEAF
>TRBV4-1
ASSQGQHSNQPQH
>TRBV30
AWRDRVNYGYT
>TRBV28
ASRPPQGSYGYT
>TRBV28
ASSSPGASPRIEQY
>TRBV7-7
ASSRDRGQETQY
>TRBV5-1
ASSIQGGRNTEAF
>TRBV7-9
ASKKDRGSEKLF
>TRBV14
ASKTGEEAF
>TRBV15
ATSRDPGQGWPQH
>TRBV28
ASSLPSSDQPQH
>TRBV19
ASSIQWGEGYGYT
>TRBV4-1
ASSQVGAGDLTDTQY
>TRBV7-2
ASSLWEMNTEAF
>TRBV27
ASSQYKFPNEKLF
>TRBV19
ASSIGHRDGNLRQH
>TRBV19
ASSPLQGRINYGYT
>TRBV27
ASSYIVNTEAF
>TRBV10-3
AISEGQGADTIY
>TRBV9
ASSVGASGGDQETQY
>TRBV4-3
ASSRLEGKAEAF
>TRBV6-1
ASSGGTSGGANTDTQY
>TRBV7-9
ASSLGVSLEQF
>TRBV7-3
ASSLTEWRRGSYEQY
>TRBV27
ASSRSSNTEAF
>TRBV5-1
ASSLSRQGGENIQY
>TRBV29-1
SVGTDYGYT
>TRBV5-6
ASSLTGTGELF
>TRBV5-1
ASSSSSGSFNEQY
>TRBV29-1
SVARSGNWN
>TRBV27
ASRRRQLYSNQPQH
>TRBV29-1
SVPGQGGTEAF
>TRBV13
ASSLGGGANEQF
>TRBV28
ASKGLASTYEQY
>TRBV7-6
ASSLAGSYGRVNEKLF
>TRBV4-3
ASSRRGMGEKLF
>TRBV29-1
SVGRGQGNRANEKLF
>TRBV16
ASSQLKGITDTQY
>TRBV4-2
ASSQEGGTSFYEQY
>TRBV4-3
ASSQDFLQAGYGYT
>TRBV7-3
ASSPRLAGELF
>TRBV28
ASSDYEQY
>TRBV6-1
ASSELETAYSYEQY
>TRBV27
ASSLPGYEQY
>TRBV6-5
ASRKVGDQPQH
>TRBV30
AWGVRGEAF
>TRBV7-2
ASRRLAGAYNEQF